The 29 T cell receptor beta chains given below trace back to one sample, sequenced in a study of a mutant IDH1 vaccine in newly diagnosed glioma. Antigens of these TCRs are unknown. Noted time point: week 23, last vaccination. Mutant IDH1 20-mer peptide, at 300 ug, made up each vaccine dose, with topical imiquimod. Using immunoSEQ multiplex PCR, the repertoire was profiled, and TCRdb retains in-frame clones only, with some absent. The sample holds over 35,000 clones, 65% to 85% seen once. The starting material was PBMCs, obtained from a glioma patient whose treatment included an IDH1 peptide vaccine. These receptors were obtained from a woman between 18 and 30 years old with glioma. Some clones in this sample may be carry-over from other donors' samples.

A single count supports this clone. The chain links TRBV5-1 to TRBJ1-5; the D is unclear. Trimming pared 3 bases from V and 11 bases from J, leaving 18 bases between. This CDR3 spans 14 amino acids. In germline, CDR1 is SGHRS, CDR2 YFSETQ. Here the CDR3 reads CASSSPREGTTQHF. For the CDR3, the DNA is TGCGCCAGCAGCTCCCCAAGGGAGGGAACGACCCAGCATTTT.

The J gene is TRBJ2-3, the V gene TRBV9; 9 bases are a match to TRBD2. The V segment lost 7 bases and the J segment 0 bases; nucleotides outside the gene matches: 27. Per germline, CDR1 SGDLS and CDR2 YYNGEE. There are 22 residues in the CDR3. CDR3 amino acids: CASALRGRLAGDLSSSTDTQYF. Written as DNA, the CDR3 is TGTGCCAGCGCGCTTCGGGGTAGATTAGCGGGGGACCTCTCTTCTAGCACAGATACGCAGTATTTT.

J is TRBJ2-1 and V is TRBV7-9; TRBD2 matches 10 bases. Unmatched junction bases numbered 2, after V lost 0 bases and J lost 0 bases. The germline CDR1 and CDR2 sequences are SEHNR and FQNEAQ (reference sequence). This CDR3 has 17 amino acids. DNA of the CDR3: TGTGCCAGCAGCTTAGCGCGACTAGCGGGCTCCTACAATGAGCAGTTCTTC. Encoded protein: CASSLARLAGSYNEQFF.

The gene calls are TRBV5-6 and TRBJ2-7, with 7 bases fitting TRBD1. The length of the CDR3 is 14 residues. Germline V gives CDR1 SGHDT, CDR2 YYEEEE. After removal of 3 bases from V and 2 bases from J, the junction contained 5 bases not matched to a gene. This chain's CDR3 is CASSSGQPAYEQYF. The CDR3 DNA reads TGTGCCAGCAGCTCGGGACAGCCAGCCTACGAGCAGTACTTC.

The chain has TRBV10-1 and TRBJ1-1; D is perhaps TRBD1 (5 bases). Per the germline V gene, CDR1 is WNHNN and CDR2 is SYGVQD (reference sequence). The CDR3 is 14 residues long. Deletions cut 5 bases from V and 6 bases from J, with 16 bases between. CDR3: CASSTLPGGPEAFF. For the CDR3, the DNA is TGCGCCAGCAGTACCCTACCGGGGGGACCTGAAGCTTTCTTT.

This clone was seen a single time. V usage is TRBV28 and J usage is TRBJ2-7, with 8 bases aligning to TRBD2. The CDR3 covers 17 residues. Germline CDR1 and CDR2: MDHEN and SYDVKM. J lost 0 bases, V lost 5 bases, and 12 bases had no gene match. The CDR3 loop reads CASSPLAGGLTSYEQYF. CDR3 nucleotide sequence: TGTGCCAGCAGTCCTCTGGCGGGGGGCCTAACCTCCTACGAGCAGTACTTC. The variable domain in full, with the rest retrieved from reference TRBV28 and TRBJ2-7, is DVKVTQSSRYLVKRTGEKVFLECVQDMDHENMFWYRQDPGLGLRLIYFSYDVKMKEKGDIPEGYSVSREKKERFSLILESASTNQTSMYLCASSPLAGGLTSYEQYFGPGTRLTVT.

The CDR3 here is CASSYGQGAIDTQYF. The CDR3, as DNA: TGTGCCAGCAGTTACGGGCAGGGGGCTATTGATACGCAGTATTTT. This chain joins TRBV6-5 and TRBJ2-3, with TRBD1 matching over 8 bases. The germline gives CDR1 MNHEY, CDR2 SVGAGI. V was pared by 2 bases and J by 6 bases, with 7 bases of the junction left unmatched. The CDR3 totals 15 residues.

This chain connects TRBV10-2 to TRBJ2-3, with a weak D call TRBD1 (5 bases). The CDR3 has 13 residues. Germline CDR1 reads WSHSY; CDR2 reads SAAADI. V lost 5 bases, J lost 3 bases, and 9 bases lay in between. DNA for the CDR3: TGCGCCAGCAGTCCGCAGGGAACAGATACGCAGTATTTT. Translating gives CASSPQGTDTQYF.

This sequence joins TRBV30 and TRBJ2-7; tentatively, D is TRBD1 (6 bases). Germline V gene lookup returns CDR1 GTSNPN and CDR2 SVGIG (reference sequence). The CDR3 spans 18 residues. V was shortened by 0 bases and J by 5 bases, with 26 bases between the two germline ends. In DNA form, the CDR3 reads TGTGCCTGGAGTGTAATCAGGGGCCGGAGTCCCTGCTTCAACGAGCAGTACTTC. This sequence encodes CAWSVIRGRSPCFNEQYF.

This clone was observed a single time. The chain combines TRBV13 with TRBJ2-5; 13 nucleotides line up with TRBD2. The CDR3 loop spans 16 amino acids. The germline V gene encodes CDR1 PRHDT and CDR2 FYEKMQ (reference sequence). V lost 3 bases, J lost 5 bases, and 6 bases stayed unmatched. In DNA form, the CDR3 reads TGTGCCAGCAGCTTCGGACTAGCGGGGGTTTTGGAGACCCAGTACTTC. Translated, it gives CASSFGLAGVLETQYF.

V and J are TRBV5-1 and TRBJ1-1, with D uncertain. Germline CDR1 reads SGHRS; CDR2 reads YFSETQ. Trimming shortened V by 0 bases and J by 1 base, and 10 bases separated the two germline ends. The CDR3 covers 15 residues. The CDR3 region has the DNA TGCGCCAGCAGCTTGGTTCCGGCCCCGAACACTGAAGCTTTCTTT. It translates to CASSLVPAPNTEAFF.

The chain is built from TRBV5-4 and TRBJ1-1; D not resolved. Germline loops: CDR1 SGHNT, CDR2 YYREEE (reference sequence). V lost 0 bases, J lost 4 bases, and 13 bases lay in between. The CDR3 sequence is 15 residues long. This chain's CDR3 is CASSLAPGMATEAFF. The CDR3 bases are TGTGCCAGCAGCTTGGCCCCGGGGATGGCCACTGAAGCTTTCTTT.

This clone was counted a few times. V usage is TRBV5-4 and J usage is TRBJ2-2; D is perhaps TRBD1 or TRBD2 (6 bases each). The CDR3 is made up of 15 amino acids. From germline, CDR1 is SGHNT and CDR2 YYREEE (reference sequence). V was cut by 0 bases and J by 5 bases, with 11 bases left in between. The CDR3 DNA follows: TGTGCCAGCAGCTTGGGGGGGGCAAGAACCGGGGAGCTGTTTTTT. Residues: CASSLGGARTGELFF.

The chain uses TRBV4-1 and TRBJ2-2, with 10 nucleotides matching TRBD2. The V gene end was trimmed by 4 bases and the J gene end by 1 base; junction bases not matched to a gene: 3. CDR3 length: 16 residues. The V gene's germline CDR1 is MGHRA and CDR2 YSYEKL. CDR3 amino acids: CASSPRLAGNTGELFF. The CDR3 nucleotides read TGCGCCAGCAGCCCGCGACTAGCGGGGAACACCGGGGAGCTGTTTTTT.

This chain joins TRBV27 and TRBJ2-7, with TRBD1 matching over 12 bases. The CDR3 runs 15 residues. Per the germline V gene, CDR1 is MNHEY and CDR2 is SMNVEV (reference sequence). The ends lost 5 bases at V and 5 bases at J; junction bases unmatched: 7. The CDR3 sequence is CASSIGTGGRHEQYF. Written as DNA, the CDR3 is TGTGCCAGCAGTATAGGGACAGGGGGCCGCCACGAGCAGTACTTC.

The chain recombines TRBV7-9 with TRBJ2-5, with 8 nucleotides matching TRBD1. The germline CDR1 and CDR2 sequences are SEHNR and FQNEAQ (reference sequence). The ends lost 5 bases at V and 5 bases at J; junction bases unmatched: 7. The CDR3 has 14 residues. The chain's CDR3 is CASSAQGAGETQYF. The CDR3 nucleotides are TGTGCCAGCAGCGCGCAGGGGGCAGGGGAGACCCAGTACTTC.

This chain links TRBV29-1 with TRBJ2-7; possible D gene TRBD2, 6 bases. The germline V and J ends were trimmed by 4 bases and 0 bases, with 10 bases remaining between them. This CDR3 is 13 amino acids long. Germline V gene sequence: CDR1 SQVTM, CDR2 ANQGSEA. The CDR3 loop reads CSVGGGNSYEQYF. The CDR3 nucleotides are TGCAGCGTTGGAGGAGGGAACTCCTACGAGCAGTACTTC.

The J gene is TRBJ1-1, the V gene TRBV7-9, with D perhaps matching TRBD1 (5 bases). The V end was cut by 6 bases, the J end by 4 bases, with 24 bases between. Germline assignment: CDR1 SEHNR and CDR2 FQNEAQ (reference sequence). This CDR3 spans 17 amino acids. The CDR3 DNA is TGTGCCAGCAGAGCTTTCCGGAACAGGTTTTCGGGCACTGAAGCTTTCTTT. Encoded protein: CASRAFRNRFSGTEAFF.

This clone occurred a few times. The CDR3 here is CASSGRDTQYF. The CDR3 DNA reads TGTGCCAGCAGTGGGCGGGATACGCAGTATTTT. This sequence joins TRBV6-1 and TRBJ2-3; D is undetermined. There are 11 residues in the CDR3. V was cut by 4 bases and J by 6 bases, with 5 bases left in between. The germline V gene has CDR1 MNHNS and CDR2 SASEGT.

This clone was found a few times. This CDR3 reads CASSAGGSPSYNSPLHF. CDR3 nucleotides: TGTGCCAGCAGCGCCGGGGGGAGCCCCTCCTATAATTCACCCCTCCACTTT. This chain uses TRBV21-1 with TRBJ1-6. TRBV21-1 corresponds to a pseudogene. The CDR3 extends over 17 amino acids.

The chain carries TRBV28 and TRBJ2-7, with 16 bases identical to TRBD2. The V and J ends lost 6 bases and 0 bases, in that order; junction bases with no gene match: 8. Germline V gene data show CDR1 as MDHEN and CDR2 as SYDVKM. This CDR3 region has 18 residues. The CDR3 nucleotides read TGTGCCAGCAGCCTGGGACTAGCGGGAGGGTATGGCTCCTACGAGCAGTACTTC. It translates to CASSLGLAGGYGSYEQYF.

The rearrangement uses TRBV9 and TRBJ2-7; TRBD2 aligns across 7 bases. This CDR3 comprises 16 residues. Trimming removed 0 bases from V and 3 bases from J; junction bases left unmatched: 9. Per germline, CDR1 SGDLS and CDR2 YYNGEE. In DNA form, the CDR3 reads TGTGCCAGCAGCGTAGCGGTGGCTAGCGGTTTCTACGAGCAGTACTTC. It yields the protein CASSVAVASGFYEQYF.

The chain has TRBV2 and TRBJ2-5, with D perhaps TRBD1 (5 bases). Germline V CDR1 and CDR2: SNHLY, FYNNEI. The V end was cut by 2 bases, the J end by 1 base, with 26 bases between. The CDR3 has 20 amino acids. CDR3 residues: CASSEFWSVGVGEFQETQYF. CDR3 bases: TGTGCCAGCAGTGAATTCTGGAGTGTAGGGGTTGGGGAATTCCAAGAGACCCAGTACTTC.

This clone was detected a few times. V usage is TRBV25-1 and J usage is TRBJ1-1; a weak D match, TRBD1 (5 bases). The CDR3 sequence is 18 residues long. The germline V gene encodes CDR1 MGHDK and CDR2 SYGVNS. Trimming left V 2 bases short and J 6 bases short, with 25 bases between. The CDR3 here is CASSEGFGVGRMGAEAFF. The CDR3 DNA follows: TGTGCCAGCAGTGAAGGTTTTGGTGTAGGGAGGATGGGGGCTGAAGCTTTCTTT.

The chain couples TRBV6-5 to TRBJ2-7, with 7 bases aligning to TRBD2. The CDR3 extends over 15 amino acids. The trim removed 3 bases at V and 3 bases at J, leaving 8 bases unmatched. In germline, CDR1 is MNHEY, CDR2 SVGAGI. In DNA form, the CDR3 reads TGTGCCAGCAGTTATACTCAAGGGACTAACTACGAGCAGTACTTC. As protein: CASSYTQGTNYEQYF.

The chain links TRBV27 to TRBJ1-2, with 9 bases identical to TRBD1. Trimming cost V 6 bases and J 7 bases; bases outside gene matches: 9. Germline loops: CDR1 MNHEY, CDR2 SMNVEV (reference sequence). The CDR3 has 14 residues. The CDR3 reads CASRVGTGIGGYTF. In DNA, the CDR3 is TGTGCCAGCAGAGTTGGGACAGGGATTGGTGGCTACACCTTC.

The CDR3 DNA is TGTGCCAGCTCACGATCAGTGAACACTGAAGCTTTCTTT. Its translation: CASSRSVNTEAFF. This chain links TRBV18 with TRBJ1-1; D not certain. Germline values: CDR1 KGHSH, CDR2 LQKENI. V was pared by 4 bases and J by 0 bases, with 6 bases between. CDR3 size: 13 residues.

This chain links TRBV7-8 with TRBJ2-5, with D tentatively TRBD1 or TRBD2 (5 bases each). The CDR3 extends over 15 amino acids. The V gene's germline CDR1 is SGHVS and CDR2 FQNEAQ. The germline V and J ends were trimmed by 1 base and 5 bases, with 14 bases remaining between them. The CDR3 protein is CASSLDGTKEETQYF. The CDR3 DNA follows: TGTGCCAGCAGCTTAGACGGGACGAAGGAGGAGACCCAGTACTTC.

The chain is built from TRBV19 and TRBJ1-2; D gene ambiguous. The CDR3 covers 11 residues. Germline V gene data show CDR1 as LNHDA and CDR2 as SQIVND (reference sequence). V lost 5 bases and J lost 8, with 9 bases in between. The CDR3 loop is CASSAVGGYTF. CDR3 bases: TGTGCCAGTAGTGCCGTCGGGGGCTACACCTTC.